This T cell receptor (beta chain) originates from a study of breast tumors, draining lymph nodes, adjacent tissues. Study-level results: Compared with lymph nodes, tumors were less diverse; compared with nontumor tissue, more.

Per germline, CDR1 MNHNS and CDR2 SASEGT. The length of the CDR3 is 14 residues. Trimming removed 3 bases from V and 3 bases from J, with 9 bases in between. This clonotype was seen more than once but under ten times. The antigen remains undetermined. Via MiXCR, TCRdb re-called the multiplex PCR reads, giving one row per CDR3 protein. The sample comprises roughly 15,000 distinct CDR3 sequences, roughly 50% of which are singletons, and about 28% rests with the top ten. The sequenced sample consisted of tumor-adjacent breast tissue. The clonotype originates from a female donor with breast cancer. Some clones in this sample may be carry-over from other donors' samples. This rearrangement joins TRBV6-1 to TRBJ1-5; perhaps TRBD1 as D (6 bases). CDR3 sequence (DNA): TGTGCCAGCAGTGAGTGGACAGTCAATCAGCCCCAGCATTTT. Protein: CASSEWTVNQPQHF.